The 4 T cell receptor beta chains below all came from one sample that was sequenced in a study of shared clonotypes between healthy human individuals (dated by TCRdb to 2018 to 2020). The library was built by means of the immunoSEQ multiplex PCR assay. What TCRdb holds here is the immuneACCESS table cut down to in-frame rearrangements. Part of the clones is not present; checked against another copy, under half of the missing clones reflect an unresolved V gene, and the others are unexplained. The table for this sample lists more than 850,000 clones; approximately 78% of them were counted only once. The leading ten clones occupy approximately 0.52% of the sample. The sample consisted of memory CD4+ T cells from PBMCs. The sample's cell subset or site, from its label and the paper: CD45RA-negative fraction. These receptors came from a man in his late teens or twenties in good health. Some clones in this sample may be carry-over from other donors' samples.

This chain connects TRBV10-1 to TRBJ1-1; TRBD1 agrees at 8 bases. CDR1 and CDR2 from the germline V gene are WNHNN and SYGVQD (reference sequence). The V segment lost 7 bases and the J segment 4 bases; nucleotides outside the gene matches: 8. The CDR3 runs to 14 residues. In DNA, the CDR3 is TGCGCCAGCACCCCAGGGGGCAGGGGCACTGAAGCTTTCTTT. This sequence encodes CASTPGGRGTEAFF.

The DNA of the CDR3 is TGCGCCAGCGCTGGGGGGGATCCGACAGTCTTCAACTATGGCTACACCTTC. It encodes CASAGGDPTVFNYGYTF. The chain combines TRBV5-1 with TRBJ1-2; a weak D match, TRBD1 (5 bases). Trimming shortened V by 7 bases and J by 2 bases, and 24 bases separated the two germline ends. Germline V gene sequence: CDR1 SGHRS, CDR2 YFSETQ. The CDR3 has 17 amino acids. Full variable domain (remainder filled in from reference TRBV5-1 and TRBJ1-2): KAGVTQTPRYLIKTRGQQVTLSCSPISGHRSVSWYQQTPGQGLQFLFEYFSETQRNKGNFPGRFSGRQFSNSRSEMNVSTLELGDSALYLCASAGGDPTVFNYGYTFGSGTRLTVV.

V usage is TRBV4-1 and J usage is TRBJ2-7; D is undetermined. V lost 1 base and J 3 bases, leaving 16 bases between the germline ends. The CDR3 consists of 16 residues. Germline loops: CDR1 MGHRA, CDR2 YSYEKL. CDR3 coding DNA: TGCGCCAGCAGCCAAGGACGGTTCTCCTCCCACTACGAGCAGTACTTC. Its protein is CASSQGRFSSHYEQYF.

This chain links TRBV25-1 with TRBJ1-6; 7 bases line up with TRBD1. With V trimmed by 6 bases and J by 5 bases, 10 bases remained unmatched. The CDR3 spans 16 residues. CDR1 is MGHDK, CDR2 SYGVNS, per germline. In nucleotides, the CDR3 is TGTGCCAGCAGAGACGGGACAGAATATGATAATTCACCCCTCCACTTT. This sequence encodes CASRDGTEYDNSPLHF.